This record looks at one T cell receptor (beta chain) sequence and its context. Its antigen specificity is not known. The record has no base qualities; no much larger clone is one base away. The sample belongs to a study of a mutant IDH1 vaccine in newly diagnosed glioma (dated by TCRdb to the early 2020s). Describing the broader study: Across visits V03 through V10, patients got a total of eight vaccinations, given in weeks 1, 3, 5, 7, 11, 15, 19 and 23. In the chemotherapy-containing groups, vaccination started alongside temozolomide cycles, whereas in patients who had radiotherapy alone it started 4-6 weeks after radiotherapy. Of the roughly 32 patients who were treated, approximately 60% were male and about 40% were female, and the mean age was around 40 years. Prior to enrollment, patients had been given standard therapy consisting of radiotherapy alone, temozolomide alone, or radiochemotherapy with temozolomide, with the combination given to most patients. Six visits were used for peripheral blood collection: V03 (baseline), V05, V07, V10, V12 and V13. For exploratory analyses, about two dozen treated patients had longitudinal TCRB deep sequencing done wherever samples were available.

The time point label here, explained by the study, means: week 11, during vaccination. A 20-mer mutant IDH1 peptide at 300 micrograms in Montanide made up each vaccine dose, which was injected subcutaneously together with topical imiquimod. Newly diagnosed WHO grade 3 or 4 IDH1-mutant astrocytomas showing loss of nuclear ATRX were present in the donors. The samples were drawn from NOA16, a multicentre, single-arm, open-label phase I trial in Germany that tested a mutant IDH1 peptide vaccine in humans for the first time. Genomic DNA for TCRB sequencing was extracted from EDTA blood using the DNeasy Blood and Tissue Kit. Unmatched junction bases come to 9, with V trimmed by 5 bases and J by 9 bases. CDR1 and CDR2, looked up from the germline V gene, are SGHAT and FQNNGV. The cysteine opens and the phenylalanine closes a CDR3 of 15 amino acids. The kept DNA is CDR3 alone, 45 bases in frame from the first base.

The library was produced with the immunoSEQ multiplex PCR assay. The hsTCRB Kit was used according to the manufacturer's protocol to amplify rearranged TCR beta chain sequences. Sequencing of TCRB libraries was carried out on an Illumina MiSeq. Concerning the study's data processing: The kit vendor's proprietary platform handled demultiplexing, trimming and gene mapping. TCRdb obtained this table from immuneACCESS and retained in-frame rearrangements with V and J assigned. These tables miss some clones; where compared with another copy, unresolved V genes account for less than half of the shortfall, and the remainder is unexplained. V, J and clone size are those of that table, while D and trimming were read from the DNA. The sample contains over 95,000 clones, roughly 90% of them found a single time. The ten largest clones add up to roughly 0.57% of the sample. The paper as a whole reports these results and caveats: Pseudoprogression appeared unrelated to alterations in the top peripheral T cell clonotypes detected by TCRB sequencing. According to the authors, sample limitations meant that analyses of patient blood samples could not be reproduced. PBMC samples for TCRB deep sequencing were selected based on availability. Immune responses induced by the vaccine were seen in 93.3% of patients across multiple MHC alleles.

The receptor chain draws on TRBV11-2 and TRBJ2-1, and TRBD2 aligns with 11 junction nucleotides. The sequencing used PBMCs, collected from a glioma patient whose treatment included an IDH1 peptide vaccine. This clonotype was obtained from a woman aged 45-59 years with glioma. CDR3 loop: CASSTSASGRIEQFF. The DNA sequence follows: TGTGCCAGCAGCACATCGGCTAGCGGGAGGATTGAGCAGTTCTTC. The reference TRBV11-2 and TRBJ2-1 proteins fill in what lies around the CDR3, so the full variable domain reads EAGVAQSPRYKIIEKRQSVAFWCNPISGHATLYWYQQILGQGPKLLIQFQNNGVVDDSQLPKDRFSAERLKGVDSTLKIQPAKLEDSAVYLCASSTSASGRIEQFFGPGTRLTVL.